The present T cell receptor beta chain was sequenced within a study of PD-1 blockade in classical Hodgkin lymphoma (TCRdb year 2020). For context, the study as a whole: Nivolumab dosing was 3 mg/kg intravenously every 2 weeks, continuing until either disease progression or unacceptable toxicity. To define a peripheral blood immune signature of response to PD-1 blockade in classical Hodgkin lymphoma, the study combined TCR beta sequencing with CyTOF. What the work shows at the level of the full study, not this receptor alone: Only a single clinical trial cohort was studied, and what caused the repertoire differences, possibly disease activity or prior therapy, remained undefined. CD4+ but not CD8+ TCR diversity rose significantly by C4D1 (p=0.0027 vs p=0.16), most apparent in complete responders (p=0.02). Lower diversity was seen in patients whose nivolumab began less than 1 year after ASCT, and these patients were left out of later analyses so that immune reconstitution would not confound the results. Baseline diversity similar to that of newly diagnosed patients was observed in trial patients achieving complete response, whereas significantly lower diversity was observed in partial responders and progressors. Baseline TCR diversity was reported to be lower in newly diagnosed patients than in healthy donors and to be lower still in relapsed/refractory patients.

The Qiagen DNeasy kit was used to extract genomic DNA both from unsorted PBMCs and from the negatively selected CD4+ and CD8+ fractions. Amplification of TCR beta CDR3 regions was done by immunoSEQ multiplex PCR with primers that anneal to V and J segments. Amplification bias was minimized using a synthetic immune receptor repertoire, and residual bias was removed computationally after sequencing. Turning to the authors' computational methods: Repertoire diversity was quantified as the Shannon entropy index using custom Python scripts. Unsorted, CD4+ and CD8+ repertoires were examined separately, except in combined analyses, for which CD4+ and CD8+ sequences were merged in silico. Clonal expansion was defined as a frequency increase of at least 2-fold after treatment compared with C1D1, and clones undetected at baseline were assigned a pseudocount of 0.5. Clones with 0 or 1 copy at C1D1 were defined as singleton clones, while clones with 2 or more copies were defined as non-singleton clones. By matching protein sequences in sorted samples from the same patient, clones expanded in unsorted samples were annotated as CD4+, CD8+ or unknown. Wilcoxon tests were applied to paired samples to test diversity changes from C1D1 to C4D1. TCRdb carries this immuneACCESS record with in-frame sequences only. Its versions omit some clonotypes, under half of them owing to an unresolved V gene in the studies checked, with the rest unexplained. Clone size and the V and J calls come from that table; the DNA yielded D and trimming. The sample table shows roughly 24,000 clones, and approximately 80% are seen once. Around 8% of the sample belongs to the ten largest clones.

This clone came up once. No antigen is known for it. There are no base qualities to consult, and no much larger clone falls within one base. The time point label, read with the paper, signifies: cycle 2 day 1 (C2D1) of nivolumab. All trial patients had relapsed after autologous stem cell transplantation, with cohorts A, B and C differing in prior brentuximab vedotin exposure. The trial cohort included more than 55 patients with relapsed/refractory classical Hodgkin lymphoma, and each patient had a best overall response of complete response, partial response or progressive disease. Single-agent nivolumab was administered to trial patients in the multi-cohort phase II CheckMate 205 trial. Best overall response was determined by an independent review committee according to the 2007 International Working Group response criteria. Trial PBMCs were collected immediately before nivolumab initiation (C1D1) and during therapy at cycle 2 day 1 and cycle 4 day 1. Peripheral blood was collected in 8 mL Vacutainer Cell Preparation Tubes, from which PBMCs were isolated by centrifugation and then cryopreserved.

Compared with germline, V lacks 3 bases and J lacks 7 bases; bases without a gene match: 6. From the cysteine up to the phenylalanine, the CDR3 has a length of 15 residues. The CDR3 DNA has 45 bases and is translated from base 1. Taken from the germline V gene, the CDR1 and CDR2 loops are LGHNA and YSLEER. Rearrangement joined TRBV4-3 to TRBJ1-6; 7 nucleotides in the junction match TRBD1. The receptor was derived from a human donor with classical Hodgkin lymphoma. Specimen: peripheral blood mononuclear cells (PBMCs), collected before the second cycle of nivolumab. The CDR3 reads CASSQGTVMNSPLHF. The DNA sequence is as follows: TGCGCCAGCAGCCAGGGGACAGTGATGAATTCACCCCTCCACTTT.